Each of the 21 T cell receptor beta chains below was sequenced from the same sample in a study of T-cell memory formation after mild COVID-19 (dated by TCRdb to 2020 to 2023). Library creation used 5' RACE. Instrument on record: Illumina NovaSeq 6000. In-frame beta chains were kept once TCRdb had trimmed the public reads at Q25 with fastp and called clones with MiXCR. Identical CDR3 proteins give one entry, which carries the most common genes and DNA. The table for this sample lists 250,000 to 400,000 distinct CDR3 sequences; 13% to 15% of them were counted only once. Roughly a fifth of the sample is in the top ten clones. Sequencing was performed on PBMCs or a T cell subset sorted from them (not recorded which). The receptor set was obtained from a man between 18 and 29 years old who had mild COVID-19 (a few samples of this study predate the infection). The sample titles of this study are shuffled in the database, so cell type and time point are left out; the donor was told from shared clones.

The chain carries TRBV2 and TRBJ2-7; weak D call: TRBD1 (6 bases). The CDR3 consists of 17 residues. Germline V gene lookup returns CDR1 SNHLY and CDR2 FYNNEI. The V end was cut by 6 bases, the J end by 5 bases, with 26 bases between. The CDR3 nucleotides are TGTGCCAGCAGGGGGGCTGGACACTCCAGGGCAGTCCACGAGCAGTACTTC. It translates to CASRGAGHSRAVHEQYF.

The chain uses TRBV5-1 and TRBJ1-4; 8 bases agree with TRBD1. The germline V gene encodes CDR1 SGHRS and CDR2 YFSETQ. The CDR3 has 14 amino acids. J gave up 7 bases and V 4 bases, and 6 bases lay outside the gene matches. The CDR3 nucleotides read TGCGCCAGCAGCCCCTACGGGACAGGTGAAAAACTGTTTTTT. Translation gives CASSPYGTGEKLFF.

This clonotype turned up a few times. The CDR3 DNA sequence: TGTGCCAGCAGCCCCCTCGTAGCTTCCCCCGGGGAGCTGTTTTTT. This sequence encodes CASSPLVASPGELFF. The chain employs TRBV4-2 and TRBJ2-2; D unresolved. The CDR3 extends over 15 amino acids. Germline lookup yields CDR1 LGHNA and CDR2 YNFKEQ. Between the trimmed V and J ends, which lost 4 bases and 6 bases, there was a span of 15 bases.

This clonotype was counted a few times. CDR3 sequence reads: CASSLEGRVNNEQFF. The DNA for the CDR3 is TGTGCCAGCAGCTTAGAAGGGCGGGTAAACAATGAGCAGTTCTTC. The J gene is TRBJ2-1, the V gene TRBV7-6, with D possibly TRBD2 on 5 matching bases. CDR1 and CDR2 (germline): SGHVS, FNYEAQ. The CDR3 consists of 15 residues. V was cut by 1 base and J by 5 bases, with 12 bases left in between.

This clonotype was found a few times. The chain recombines TRBV19 with TRBJ2-1; 7 bases map to TRBD2. This CDR3 contains 13 residues. Losses at the gene ends were 5 bases for V and 8 bases for J; bases not matched to a gene: 6. Germline V gene lookup returns CDR1 LNHDA and CDR2 SQIVND (reference sequence). The CDR3 DNA is TGTGCCAGTAGTTTCAGCGGGGTCGATGAGCAGTTCTTC. Amino acids: CASSFSGVDEQFF.

The J gene is TRBJ1-1, the V gene TRBV5-5, with a possible D match to TRBD1 (6 bases). Deletions cut 6 bases from V and 4 bases from J, with 19 bases between. Germline assignment: CDR1 SGHKS and CDR2 YYEKEE (reference sequence). This CDR3 has 15 amino acids. The CDR3 sequence is CASTVGGAQGTEAFF. The DNA of the CDR3 is TGTGCCAGCACCGTGGGGGGGGCGCAAGGCACTGAAGCTTTCTTT.

This rearrangement joins TRBV7-2 to TRBJ2-7, with D possibly matching TRBD2 (7 bases). V lost 4 bases to trimming and J lost 1 base, with 11 bases between them. This CDR3 contains 14 residues. Per germline, CDR1 SGHTA and CDR2 FQGNSA. The CDR3 nucleotides read TGTGCCAGCAGCTGGGGAGGGGGATCCTACGAGCAGTACTTC. It yields the protein CASSWGGGSYEQYF.

This clonotype has more than one count but fewer than ten. V gene TRBV6-5 combines with J gene TRBJ2-3; D gene uncertain. V dropped 1 base and J dropped 1 base, with 9 bases sitting between them. From germline, CDR1 is MNHEY and CDR2 SVGAGI. The CDR3 has 15 residues. CDR3 in DNA: TGTGCCAGCAGTTACTATATTCCAGGCACAGATACGCAGTATTTT. It encodes CASSYYIPGTDTQYF.

The table lists this clonotype with a few counts. The V gene is TRBV20-1, the J gene TRBJ1-1; D possibly corresponds to TRBD1 (6 bases). This CDR3 has 14 residues. The V end was cut by 5 bases, the J end by 0 bases, with 13 bases between. Germline lookup yields CDR1 DFQATT and CDR2 SNEGSKA (reference sequence). CDR3 loop: CSAHKDSLNTEAFF. The CDR3 bases are TGCAGTGCTCATAAGGACAGCCTGAACACTGAAGCTTTCTTT.

This clonotype was seen more than once but under ten times. The chain links TRBV5-1 to TRBJ2-3; D gene ambiguous. This CDR3 contains 11 residues. V lost 4 bases and J lost 11, with 11 bases in between. Looked up from germline, CDR1 is SGHRS and CDR2 is YFSETQ. The CDR3 sequence: CASSVPGRQYF. CDR3 coding DNA: TGCGCCAGCAGCGTTCCCGGGCGGCAGTATTTT. The full variable domain, with the rest looked up from reference TRBV5-1 and TRBJ2-3, is KAGVTQTPRYLIKTRGQQVTLSCSPISGHRSVSWYQQTPGQGLQFLFEYFSETQRNKGNFPGRFSGRQFSNSRSEMNVSTLELGDSALYLCASSVPGRQYFGPGTRLTVL.

This clonotype was seen more than once but under ten times. The chain carries TRBV7-2 and TRBJ1-3; D gene uncertain. V lost 1 base to trimming and J lost 4 bases, with 8 bases between them. Looked up from germline, CDR1 is SGHTA and CDR2 is FQGNSA. CDR3 size: 14 residues. CDR3: CASSLVDRGNTIYF. CDR3 DNA sequence: TGTGCCAGCAGCTTAGTGGATAGGGGAAACACCATATATTTT.

This clonotype has a handful of counts. The chain carries TRBV7-9 and TRBJ1-1; D is perhaps TRBD1 (5 bases). CDR1 is SEHNR, CDR2 FQNEAQ, per germline (reference sequence). The CDR3 sequence is 15 residues long. Deletions cut 5 bases from V and 0 bases from J, with 13 bases between. CDR3 loop: CASSPSGDLNTEAFF. The CDR3 DNA reads TGTGCCAGCAGCCCCAGCGGGGACCTGAACACTGAAGCTTTCTTT.

This clonotype was seen a few times. The chain carries TRBV5-1 and TRBJ2-5, with D perhaps matching TRBD1 or TRBD2 (5 bases each). The CDR3 contains 14 residues. Trimming took 2 bases from V and 3 from J, leaving 11 bases between them. Germline CDR1 and CDR2: SGHRS and YFSETQ. CDR3: CASSFGTAEETQYF. Here the CDR3 DNA reads TGCGCCAGCAGCTTCGGGACGGCTGAAGAGACCCAGTACTTC. Full variable domain (missing parts from reference TRBV5-1 and TRBJ2-5): KAGVTQTPRYLIKTRGQQVTLSCSPISGHRSVSWYQQTPGQGLQFLFEYFSETQRNKGNFPGRFSGRQFSNSRSEMNVSTLELGDSALYLCASSFGTAEETQYFGPGTRLLVL.

This clonotype was observed a few times. The rearrangement links TRBV15 to TRBJ2-2; D could derive from TRBD1 or TRBD2 (6 bases each). The germline gives CDR1 LNHNV, CDR2 YYDKDF (reference sequence). The CDR3 contains 15 residues. Between the trimmed V and J ends, which lost 0 bases and 4 bases, there was a span of 9 bases. CDR3 amino acids: CATSREGGGTGELFF. CDR3 DNA: TGTGCCACCAGCAGAGAGGGGGGCGGCACCGGGGAGCTGTTTTTT.

This clonotype was seen a handful of times. The genes are TRBV10-3 and TRBJ2-7; D is ambiguous. The CDR3 totals 13 residues. Germline-derived CDR1 and CDR2 are ENHRY and SYGVKD. With 7 bases removed from V and 6 bases from J, the gap between germline ends came to 16 bases. CDR3 coding DNA: TGTGCCATCACCCCCGACGGTTCACTCGAGCAGTACTTC. It specifies CAITPDGSLEQYF.

This clonotype occurred a few times. The chain combines TRBV7-2 with TRBJ2-6; no clear D. The CDR3 is 17 residues long. CDR1 is SGHTA and CDR2 is FQGNSA in the germline V gene. Trimming took off 2 bases at V and 4 bases at J, with 15 bases between the two ends. In DNA form, the CDR3 reads TGTGCCAGCAGCTTACGGGTCTCGGTCGGAGGGGCCAACGTCCTGACTTTC. This translates into CASSLRVSVGGANVLTF.

This clonotype appeared a few times. The rearrangement joins TRBV7-2 to TRBJ1-6; unclear D gene. Trimming removed 1 base at V and 13 bases at J, with 11 bases between. This CDR3 has 13 amino acids. Germline values: CDR1 SGHTA, CDR2 FQGNSA. As DNA, the CDR3 is TGTGCCAGCAGCTTAGGGGGTAGGTGGCCCCTCCACTTT. This encodes CASSLGGRWPLHF.

This clonotype turned up a few times. V gene TRBV20-1 combines with J gene TRBJ1-1; 7 bases fit TRBD1. Germline-derived CDR1 and CDR2 are DFQATT and SNEGSKA (reference sequence). The CDR3 runs 13 residues. The CDR3 here is CRLGGEGSAEAFF. DNA for the CDR3: TGCAGGCTAGGGGGCGAGGGTTCCGCTGAAGCTTTCTTT.

The gene calls are TRBV20-1 and TRBJ2-7; 9 bases are a match to TRBD2. Trimming took 4 bases from V and 5 from J; bases not matched to a gene: 15. CDR1 is DFQATT, CDR2 SNEGSKA, per germline (reference sequence). The CDR3 totals 16 residues. CDR3 amino acids: CSAIWGRSGGIDEQYF. DNA of the CDR3: TGCAGTGCTATCTGGGGACGGAGCGGGGGGATCGACGAGCAGTACTTC.

The CDR3 nucleotides are TGCGCCAGCAGCTGGGGGGGACTAGCGGGCTACAATGAGCAGTTCTTC. It encodes CASSWGGLAGYNEQFF. This chain uses TRBV5-1 with TRBJ2-1, with 12 bases matching TRBD2. The J segment lost 3 bases and the V segment lost 3 bases, leaving 4 bases of the junction unmatched. The CDR3 runs to 16 residues. Per the germline V gene, CDR1 is SGHRS and CDR2 is YFSETQ.

In this sample, this clonotype turned up a few times. This sequence joins TRBV7-6 and TRBJ2-4, with D tentatively TRBD2 (5 bases). CDR1 and CDR2 from the germline V gene are SGHVS and FNYEAQ. The CDR3 runs 12 residues. Trimming removed 3 bases at V and 11 bases at J, with 11 bases between. CDR3 DNA: TGTGCCAGCAGCTTCTTAGCCGGGGTTCAGTACTTC. Translation gives CASSFLAGVQYF.